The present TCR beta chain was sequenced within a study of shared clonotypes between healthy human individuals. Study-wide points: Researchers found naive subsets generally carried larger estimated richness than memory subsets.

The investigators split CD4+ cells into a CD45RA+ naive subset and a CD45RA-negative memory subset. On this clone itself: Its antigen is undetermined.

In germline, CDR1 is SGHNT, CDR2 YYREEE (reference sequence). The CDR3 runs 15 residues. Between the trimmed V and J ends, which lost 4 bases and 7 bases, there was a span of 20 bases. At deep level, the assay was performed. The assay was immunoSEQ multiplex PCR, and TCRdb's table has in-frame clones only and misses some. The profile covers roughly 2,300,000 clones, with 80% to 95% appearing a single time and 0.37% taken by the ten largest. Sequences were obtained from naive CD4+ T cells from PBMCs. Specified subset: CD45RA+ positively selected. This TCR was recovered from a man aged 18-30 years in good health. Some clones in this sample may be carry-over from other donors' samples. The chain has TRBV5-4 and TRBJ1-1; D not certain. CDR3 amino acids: CASSVSPLGRLEAFF. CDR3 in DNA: TGTGCCAGCAGCGTGTCGCCCTTAGGTAGACTTGAAGCTTTCTTT.